The subject of this entry is one T cell receptor (beta chain). The antigen is unknown. This entry belongs to a study of cytomegalovirus exposure and HLA in healthy donors. Study results and limitations: Later analysis identified around 15,000 TCR beta sequences associated with HLA alleles, using a false discovery rate threshold of 0.05. Later genetic work tied a missense DCLRE1C variant to beta-chain V and J trimming.

The study ran its PCR with 60 Vbeta and 13 Jbeta primers. Using immunoSEQ multiplex PCR, the repertoire was profiled, and TCRdb retains in-frame clones only, with some absent. The data show some 120,000 clones, over 75% seen once. The receptor was isolated from a woman in her late teens or twenties in good health and CMV-seronegative. The source material was PBMCs.

CDR3 residues: CATSRDHRVHEQFF. The CDR3 DNA follows: TGTGCCACCAGCAGAGATCACAGGGTCCATGAGCAGTTCTTC. V usage is TRBV15 and J usage is TRBJ2-1; D possibly corresponds to TRBD1 (6 bases). CDR3 length: 14 residues. The germline gives CDR1 LNHNV, CDR2 YYDKDF (reference sequence). V lost 0 bases and J 8 bases, leaving 11 bases between the germline ends.